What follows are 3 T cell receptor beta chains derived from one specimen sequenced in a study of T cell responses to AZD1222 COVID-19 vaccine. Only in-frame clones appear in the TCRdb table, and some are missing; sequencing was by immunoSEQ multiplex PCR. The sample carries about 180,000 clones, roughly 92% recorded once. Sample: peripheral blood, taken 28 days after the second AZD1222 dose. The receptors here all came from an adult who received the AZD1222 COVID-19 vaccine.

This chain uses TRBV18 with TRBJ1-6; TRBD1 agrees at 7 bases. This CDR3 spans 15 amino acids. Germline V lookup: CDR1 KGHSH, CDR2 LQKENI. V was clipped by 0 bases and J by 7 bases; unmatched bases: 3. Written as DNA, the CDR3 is TGTGCCAGCTCACCACCGGGACAGCCAAATTCACCCCTCCACTTT. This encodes CASSPPGQPNSPLHF.

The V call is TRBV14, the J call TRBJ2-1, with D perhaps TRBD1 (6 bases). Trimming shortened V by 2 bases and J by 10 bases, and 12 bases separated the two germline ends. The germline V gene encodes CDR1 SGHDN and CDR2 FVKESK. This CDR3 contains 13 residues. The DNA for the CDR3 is TGTGCCAGCAGCCAACGATTACAGGGAGAGCAGTTCTTC. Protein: CASSQRLQGEQFF.

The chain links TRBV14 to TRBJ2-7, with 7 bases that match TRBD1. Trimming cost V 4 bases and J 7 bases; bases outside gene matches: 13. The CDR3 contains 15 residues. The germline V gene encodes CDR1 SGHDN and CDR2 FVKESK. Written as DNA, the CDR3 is TGTGCCAGCAGCCCGGGACAGAGGATCTTGTTGGAGCAGTACTTC. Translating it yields CASSPGQRILLEQYF.